Described below is a single T cell receptor (beta chain) sequence and its context. Its target is unknown. CDR3 length: 13 amino acids. Germline V gene data show CDR1 as MDHEN and CDR2 as SYDVKM. The ends were cut back, 6 bases at V and 2 bases at J, with 10 bases in the middle. This record belongs to a study of shared clonotypes between healthy human individuals. The repertoire was sequenced with immunoSEQ multiplex PCR; TCRdb's copy has only in-frame clones and lacks some. This table has more than 550,000 clones, 72% appearing once. General study results and limits: Sorted-subset sequencing, rarefaction showed, was incomplete despite large depth.

The origin of this receptor is a woman in her twenties or thirties in good health. The chain is built from TRBV28 and TRBJ1-1; D call uncertain. Sequences were obtained from memory CD4+ T cells sorted from blood. Sample subset: CD45RA-negative fraction. The CDR3 sequence: CASRLLANTEAFF. The DNA of the CDR3 is TGTGCCAGCAGACTTTTGGCAAACACTGAAGCTTTCTTT.